Listed here are 8 T cell receptor beta chains from one sample, sequenced in a study of early T cells in non-severe SARS-CoV-2 infection. In TCRdb, the 5' RACE reads were re-called with MiXCR into one record per CDR3 protein. The sample carries about 110,000 distinct CDR3 sequences, over 10% recorded once. The sample was whole blood. The receptors originated from an adult who was a healthcare worker with PCR-confirmed SARS-CoV-2 infection or an uninfected control (not recorded which).

This clonotype came up many times. J is TRBJ1-4 and V is TRBV5-1, with D unresolved. V gave up 5 bases and J gave up 0 bases, with 14 bases separating them. There are 16 residues in the CDR3. CDR1 and CDR2 (germline): SGHRS, YFSETQ. CDR3 in amino acids: CASRNSPGATNEKLFF. The CDR3 nucleotides are TGCGCCAGCAGGAACAGCCCCGGTGCAACTAATGAAAAACTGTTTTTT.

The sample holds many counts of this clonotype. This sequence joins TRBV20-1 and TRBJ1-1, with a tentative D call TRBD1 (5 bases). The CDR3 totals 13 residues. V lost 7 bases and J lost 3, with 15 bases in between. Germline V lookup: CDR1 DFQATT, CDR2 SNEGSKA (reference sequence). Written as DNA, the CDR3 is TGCAGTGTGAAGGCTAGGGGTCACACTGAAGCTTTCTTT. Residues: CSVKARGHTEAFF.

The chain is built from TRBV12-5 and TRBJ1-2; D is ambiguous. This CDR3 spans 14 amino acids. The germline gives CDR1 LGHNT, CDR2 FRNRAP. The V end lost 0 bases, the J end lost 3 bases, and 8 bases lay between the germline ends. CDR3 in amino acids: CASGLVEQHYGYTF. The CDR3 DNA reads as TGTGCTAGTGGTTTGGTAGAACAGCACTATGGCTACACCTTC. The complete variable domain, with remaining parts taken from reference TRBV12-5 and TRBJ1-2, reads DARVTQTPRHKVTEMGQEVTMRCQPILGHNTVFWYRQTMMQGLELLAYFRNRAPLDDSGMPKDRFSAEMPDATLATLKIQPSEPRDSAVYFCASGLVEQHYGYTFGSGTRLTVV.

This rearrangement joins TRBV6-6 to TRBJ1-2, with a possible D match to TRBD1 (5 bases). The length of the CDR3 is 13 residues. V shed 3 bases and J shed 2 bases, with 7 bases lying between them. From germline, CDR1 is MNHNY and CDR2 SVGAGI (reference sequence). The CDR3 DNA is TGTGCCAGCAGTTATGAGGGGAACTATGGCTACACCTTC. It translates to CASSYEGNYGYTF.

The rearrangement uses TRBV4-2 and TRBJ2-3, with 8 bases matching TRBD2. CDR1 LGHNA and CDR2 YNFKEQ come from the germline V gene. V shed 1 base and J 3 bases; nucleotides not matched to a gene: 9. This CDR3 has 17 amino acids. As DNA, the CDR3 is TGTGCCAGCAGCCAAGTTGTCGGGAGGGCCAGGACAGATACGCAGTATTTT. This sequence encodes CASSQVVGRARTDTQYF.

This clonotype was recorded many times. J is TRBJ2-1 and V is TRBV2; 11 positions agree with TRBD2. Germline V CDR1 and CDR2: SNHLY, FYNNEI. V gave up 4 bases and J gave up 10 bases; unmatched junction bases: 3. The CDR3 consists of 13 residues. CDR3 bases: TGTGCCAGCAGTGTACTAGCGGGAGTAGAGCAGTTCTTC. Amino acids: CASSVLAGVEQFF.

The sample holds many counts of this clonotype. This chain links TRBV6-5 with TRBJ1-1, with TRBD1 matching over 9 bases. J gave up 3 bases and V 6 bases, and 2 bases lay outside the gene matches. The CDR3 contains 13 residues. CDR1 and CDR2 (germline): MNHEY, SVGAGI. CDR3 residues: CASRRQGDTEAFF. The CDR3 DNA follows: TGTGCCAGCAGACGACAGGGGGACACTGAAGCTTTCTTT.

This clonotype came up a few times. The gene calls are TRBV7-3 and TRBJ2-7; no firm D call. Trimming cost V 1 base and J 7 bases, with 11 bases left between them. Looked up from germline, CDR1 is SGHTA and CDR2 is FQGTGA. This CDR3 is 13 amino acids long. The CDR3 region is CASSLNSLEEQYF. For the CDR3, the DNA is TGTGCCAGCAGCTTAAACTCCCTAGAGGAGCAGTACTTC.